This TCR beta chain stems from a study of blood T cells in healthy people across ages. A second PCR of 7 to 11 cycles used a sample-barcoded 5' primer and a J-beta primer mix. All cDNA molecules were each tagged by a template-switch adaptor with 12 random nucleotides. MiXCR was run by TCRdb on the 5' RACE reads, yielding one entry per CDR3 protein. Counted here are about 680,000 distinct CDR3 sequences, approximately 49% occurring once; the ten biggest clones make up roughly 30%. About this clonotype: The antigen remains unidentified.

Trimming cost V 0 bases and J 6 bases; bases outside gene matches: 7. Germline V gene lookup returns CDR1 MNHEY and CDR2 SVGAGI. This CDR3 is built from 17 residues. General study points: Older individuals had lower TCR beta diversity per million T cells (the decline was roughly linear).

The TCR comes from a woman in her sixties or seventies in good health. The sequenced sample consisted of blood. The chain recombines TRBV6-5 with TRBJ2-1, with 11 bases lining up with TRBD2. The CDR3 spells CASSYSSRSGGANEQFF. The CDR3 nucleotides read TGTGCCAGCAGTTACTCGAGTCGTAGCGGGGGGGCCAATGAGCAGTTCTTC.